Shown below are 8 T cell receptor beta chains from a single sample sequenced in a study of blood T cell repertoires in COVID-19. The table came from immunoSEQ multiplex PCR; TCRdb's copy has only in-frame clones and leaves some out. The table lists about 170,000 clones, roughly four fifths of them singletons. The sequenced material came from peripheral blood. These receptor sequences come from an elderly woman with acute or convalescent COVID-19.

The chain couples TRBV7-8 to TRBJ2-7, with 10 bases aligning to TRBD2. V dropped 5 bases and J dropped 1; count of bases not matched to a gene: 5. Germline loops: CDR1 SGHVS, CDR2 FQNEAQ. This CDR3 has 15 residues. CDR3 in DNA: TGTGCCAGCAGCCGGGCAGCGGGAGGGTCCTACGAGCAGTACTTC. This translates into CASSRAAGGSYEQYF.

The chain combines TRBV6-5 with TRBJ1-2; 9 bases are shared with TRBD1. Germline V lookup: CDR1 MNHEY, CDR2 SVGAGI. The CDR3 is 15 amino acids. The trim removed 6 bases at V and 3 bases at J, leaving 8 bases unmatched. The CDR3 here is CASSRGQGFDYGYTF. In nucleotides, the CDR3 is TGTGCCAGCAGCCGAGGACAGGGGTTCGACTATGGCTACACCTTC.

The CDR3 sequence: CASSLRDRAGGYTF. The DNA of the CDR3 is TGTGCCAGTAGCCTAAGGGACAGGGCCGGGGGCTACACCTTC. The chain combines TRBV19 with TRBJ1-2; 9 bases are a match to TRBD1. V lost 6 bases and J lost 8; bases outside the gene matches: 10. Germline V CDR1 and CDR2: LNHDA, SQIVND (reference sequence). This CDR3 has 14 residues. The entire variable domain, with the rest obtained from reference TRBV19 and TRBJ1-2, is as follows: DGGITQSPKYLFRKEGQNVTLSCEQNLNHDAMYWYRQDPGQGLRLIYYSQIVNDFQKGDIAEGYSVSREKKESFPLTVTSAQKNPTAFYLCASSLRDRAGGYTFGSGTRLTVV.

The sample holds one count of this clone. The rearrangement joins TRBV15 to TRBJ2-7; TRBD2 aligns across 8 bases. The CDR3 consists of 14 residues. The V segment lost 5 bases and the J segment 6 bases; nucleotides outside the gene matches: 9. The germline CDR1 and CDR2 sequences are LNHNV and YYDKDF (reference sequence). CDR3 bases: TGTGCCACCAGCCCCTCCACGGGGGGGACCGAGCAGTACTTC. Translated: CATSPSTGGTEQYF.

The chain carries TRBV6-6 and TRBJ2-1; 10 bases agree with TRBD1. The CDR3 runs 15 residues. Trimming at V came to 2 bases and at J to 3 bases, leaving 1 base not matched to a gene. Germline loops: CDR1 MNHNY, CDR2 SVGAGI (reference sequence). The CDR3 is CASSYGQGGYNEQFF. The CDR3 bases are TGTGCCAGCAGTTACGGACAGGGGGGCTACAATGAGCAGTTCTTC.

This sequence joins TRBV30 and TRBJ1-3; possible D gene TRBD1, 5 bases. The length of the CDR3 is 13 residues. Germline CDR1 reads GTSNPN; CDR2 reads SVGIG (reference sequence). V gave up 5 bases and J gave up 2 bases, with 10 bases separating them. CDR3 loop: CAWGTAAGNTIYF. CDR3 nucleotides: TGTGCCTGGGGGACCGCGGCTGGAAACACCATATATTTT.

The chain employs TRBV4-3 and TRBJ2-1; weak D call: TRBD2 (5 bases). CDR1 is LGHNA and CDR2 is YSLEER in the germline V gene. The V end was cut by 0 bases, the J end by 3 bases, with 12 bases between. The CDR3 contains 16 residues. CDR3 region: CASSQEREHGYNEQFF. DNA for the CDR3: TGCGCCAGCAGCCAAGAGAGGGAGCACGGCTACAATGAGCAGTTCTTC.

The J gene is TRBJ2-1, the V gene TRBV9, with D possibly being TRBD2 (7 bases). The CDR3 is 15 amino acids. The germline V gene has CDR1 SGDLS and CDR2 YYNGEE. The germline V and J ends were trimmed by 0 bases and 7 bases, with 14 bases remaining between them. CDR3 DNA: TGTGCCAGCAGCGTAGCGGGGGGCGCGCGGAATGAGCAGTTCTTC. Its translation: CASSVAGGARNEQFF. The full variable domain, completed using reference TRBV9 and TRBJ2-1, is DSGVTQTPKHLITATGQRVTLRCSPRSGDLSVYWYQQSLDQGLQFLIQYYNGEERAKGNILERFSAQQFPDLHSELNLSSLELGDSALYFCASSVAGGARNEQFFGPGTRLTVL.